This TCR beta chain derives from a study of human T cells and chemical hapten exposure. Study-level information: Alopecia universalis, totalis or areata was present in patients who were mostly female.

The CDR3 runs to 14 residues. Trimming took 6 bases from V and 5 from J; bases not matched to a gene: 7. Germline V lookup: CDR1 WSHSY, CDR2 SAAADI. Time point in this sample: patch test 1, 2 weeks after DPC sensitization. Treatment noted: therapeutic diphenylcyclopropenone sensitization with weekly scalp DPC. Participating donors were patients with alopecia, aged 18 to 70 years, considered appropriate candidates for DPC. TCRdb called the RACE reads again in MiXCR, with one record for every CDR3 protein. The data hold roughly 86,000 distinct CDR3 sequences, with roughly a tenth observed a single time. This clonotype was detected only a few times.

This specimen consisted of whole blood, obtained in connection with sensitization to the hapten diphenylcyclopropenone (DPC). The receptor comes from a man in his forties or fifties with alopecia areata. Some clones in this sample may be carry-over from other donors' samples. This chain uses TRBV10-2 with TRBJ2-7; 10 bases align to TRBD1. CDR3: CASREDRGYDEQYF. The CDR3 coding sequence is TGCGCCAGCAGGGAGGACAGGGGGTATGACGAGCAGTACTTC.